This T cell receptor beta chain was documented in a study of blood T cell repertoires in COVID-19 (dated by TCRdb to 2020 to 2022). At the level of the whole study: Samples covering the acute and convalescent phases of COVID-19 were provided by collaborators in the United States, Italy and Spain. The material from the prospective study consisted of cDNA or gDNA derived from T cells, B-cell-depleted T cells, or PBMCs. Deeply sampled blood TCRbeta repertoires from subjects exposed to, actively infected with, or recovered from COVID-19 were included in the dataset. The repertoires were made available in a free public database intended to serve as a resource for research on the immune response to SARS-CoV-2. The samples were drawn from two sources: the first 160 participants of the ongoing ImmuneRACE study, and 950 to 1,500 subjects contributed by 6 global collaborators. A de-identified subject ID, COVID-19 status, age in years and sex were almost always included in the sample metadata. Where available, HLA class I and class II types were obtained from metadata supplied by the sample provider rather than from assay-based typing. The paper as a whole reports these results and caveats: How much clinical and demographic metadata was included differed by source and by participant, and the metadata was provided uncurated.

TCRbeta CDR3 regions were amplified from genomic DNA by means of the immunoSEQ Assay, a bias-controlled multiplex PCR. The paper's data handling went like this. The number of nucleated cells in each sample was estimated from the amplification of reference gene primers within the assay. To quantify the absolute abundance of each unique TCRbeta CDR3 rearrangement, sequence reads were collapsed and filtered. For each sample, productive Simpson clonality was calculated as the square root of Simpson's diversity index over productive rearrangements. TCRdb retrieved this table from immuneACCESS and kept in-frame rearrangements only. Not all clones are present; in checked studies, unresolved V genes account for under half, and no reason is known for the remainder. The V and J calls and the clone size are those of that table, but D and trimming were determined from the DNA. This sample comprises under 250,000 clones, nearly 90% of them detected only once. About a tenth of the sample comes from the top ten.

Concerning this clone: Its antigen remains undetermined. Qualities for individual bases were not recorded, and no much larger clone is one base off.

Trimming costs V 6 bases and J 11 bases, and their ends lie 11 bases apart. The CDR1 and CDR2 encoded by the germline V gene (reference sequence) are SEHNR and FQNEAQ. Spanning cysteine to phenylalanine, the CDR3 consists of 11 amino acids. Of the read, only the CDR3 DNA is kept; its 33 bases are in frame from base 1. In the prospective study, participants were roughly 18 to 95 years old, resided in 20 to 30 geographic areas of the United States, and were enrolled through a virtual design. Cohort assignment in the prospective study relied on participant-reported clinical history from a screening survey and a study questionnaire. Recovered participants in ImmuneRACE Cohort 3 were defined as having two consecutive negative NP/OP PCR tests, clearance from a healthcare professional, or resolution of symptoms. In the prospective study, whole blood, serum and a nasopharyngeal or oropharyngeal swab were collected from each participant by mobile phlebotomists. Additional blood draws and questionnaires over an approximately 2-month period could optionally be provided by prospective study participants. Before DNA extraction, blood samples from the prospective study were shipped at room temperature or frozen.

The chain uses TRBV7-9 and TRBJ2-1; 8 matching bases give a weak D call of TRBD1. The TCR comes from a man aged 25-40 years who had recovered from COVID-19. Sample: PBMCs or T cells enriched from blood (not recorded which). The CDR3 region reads CASRQGGKQFF. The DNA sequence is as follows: TGTGCCAGCAGACAGGGGGGGAAGCAGTTCTTC.